This T cell receptor beta chain was retrieved from a study of blood T cells in healthy people across ages. V gave up 4 bases and J gave up 4 bases; unmatched junction bases: 12. Germline lookup yields CDR1 SGDLS and CDR2 YYNGEE. This CDR3 is built from 18 residues. A second PCR of roughly 7 to 11 cycles used a sample-barcoded 5' primer and a J-beta primer mix. MiXCR was run by TCRdb on the 5' RACE reads, yielding one entry per CDR3 protein. The sample lists roughly 1.5 million distinct CDR3 sequences, less than 45% seen once, with around 4% in the top ten. The study drew donors from healthy Caucasian individuals in Russia aged about 6 to 95. Samples each had at least 5.5 micrograms of total RNA extracted.

V is TRBV9 and J is TRBJ2-1; 12 bases map to TRBD2. Sequencing was performed on blood. The receptor was derived from a woman younger than 35 in good health. Here the CDR3 reads CASSPGLAGITEYNEQFF. The CDR3 DNA reads as TGTGCCAGCAGCCCCGGACTAGCGGGAATAACGGAATACAATGAGCAGTTCTTC.